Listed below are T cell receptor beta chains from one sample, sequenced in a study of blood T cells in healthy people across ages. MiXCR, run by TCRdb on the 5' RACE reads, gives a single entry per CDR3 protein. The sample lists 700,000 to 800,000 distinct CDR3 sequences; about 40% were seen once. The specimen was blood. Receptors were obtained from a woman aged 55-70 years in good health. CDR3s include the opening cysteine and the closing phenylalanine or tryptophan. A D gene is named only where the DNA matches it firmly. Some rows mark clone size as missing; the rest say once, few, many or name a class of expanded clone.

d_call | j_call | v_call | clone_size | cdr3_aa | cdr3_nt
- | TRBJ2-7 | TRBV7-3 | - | CASSLKSPVRSYNEQYF | TGTGCCAGCAGCTTAAAATCCCCGGTGCGCTCCTACAATGAGCAGTACTTC
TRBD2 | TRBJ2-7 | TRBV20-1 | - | CSAHSLAGPYEQYF | TGCAGTGCTCATTCCCTAGCGGGGCCCTACGAGCAGTACTTC
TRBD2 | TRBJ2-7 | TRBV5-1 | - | CASSYTTSSEQYF | TGCGCCAGCAGCTACACGACTAGCTCCGAGCAGTACTTC
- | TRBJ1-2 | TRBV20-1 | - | CSAREWGQNYGYTF | TGCAGTGCTAGAGAGTGGGGGCAGAACTATGGCTACACCTTC
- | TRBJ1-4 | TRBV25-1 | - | CASSKGEKLFF | TGTGCCAGCAGTAAGGGAGAAAAACTGTTTTTT
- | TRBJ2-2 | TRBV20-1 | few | CSAIGPGELFF | TGCAGTGCGATAGGGCCCGGAGAGCTGTTTTTT
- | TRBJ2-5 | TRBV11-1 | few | CASSKAGLASLPYNEQYF | TGTGCCAGCAGCAAAGCGGGCCTAGCGTCACTACCCTACAATGAGCAGTACTTC
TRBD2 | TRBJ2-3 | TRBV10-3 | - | CASRGEVDTQYF | TGTGCCTCACGGGGGGAGGTTGATACGCAGTATTTT
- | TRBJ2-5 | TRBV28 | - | CASSLYRQGQYF | TGTGCCAGCAGTTTGTATCGGCAGGGACAGTACTTC
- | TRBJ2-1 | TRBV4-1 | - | CASSQDNPYNEQFF | TGCGCCAGCAGCCAAGATAACCCCTACAATGAGCAGTTCTTC
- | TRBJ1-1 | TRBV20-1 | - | CRLFGSGAFF | TGCAGGCTGTTCGGGAGTGGGGCTTTCTTT
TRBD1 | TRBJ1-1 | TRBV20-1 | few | CSGPVGGGLTNTEAFF | TGCAGTGGACCCGTAGGAGGGGGCCTTACGAACACTGAAGCTTTCTTT
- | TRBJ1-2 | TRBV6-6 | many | CASSRQGNYGYTF | TGTGCCAGCAGCCGCCAGGGGAACTATGGCTACACCTTC
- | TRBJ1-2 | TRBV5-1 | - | CASSLEARGYTF | TGCGCCAGCAGCTTAGAGGCTAGGGGCTACACCTTC
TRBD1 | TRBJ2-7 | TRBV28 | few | CASSYDRVYEQYF | TGTGCCAGCAGTTATGACAGGGTCTACGAGCAGTACTTC
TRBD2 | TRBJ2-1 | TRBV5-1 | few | CASSLEPPSGVSSYNEQFF | TGCGCCAGCAGCTTGGAACCCCCTAGCGGGGTTAGCTCCTACAATGAGCAGTTCTTC
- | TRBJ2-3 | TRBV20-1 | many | CSASSTDTQYF | TGCAGTGCTAGTAGCACAGATACGCAGTATTTT
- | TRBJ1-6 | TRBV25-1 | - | CASSDRNNSPLHF | TGTGCCAGCAGTGATAGAAATAATTCACCCCTCCACTTT
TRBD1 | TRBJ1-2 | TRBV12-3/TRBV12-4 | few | CASSHRDRYGYTF | TGTGCCAGCAGTCATCGGGACAGATATGGCTACACCTTC
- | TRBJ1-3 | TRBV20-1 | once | CSAPEGASGNTIYF | TGCAGTGCTCCCGAGGGAGCCTCTGGAAACACCATATATTTT
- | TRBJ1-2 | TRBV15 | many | CATSRGDGNGYTF | TGTGCCACCAGCAGAGGGGACGGGAATGGCTACACCTTC
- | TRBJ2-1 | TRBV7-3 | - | CASSLQDGAYEQFF | TGTGCCAGCAGCTTACAGGACGGAGCCTACGAGCAGTTCTTC
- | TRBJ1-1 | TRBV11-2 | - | CASSLGGREKAFF | TGTGCCAGCAGCTTAGGAGGGAGGGAGAAAGCTTTCTTT
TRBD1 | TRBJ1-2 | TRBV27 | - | CASSPQDRVYGYTF | TGTGCCAGCAGTCCGCAGGACAGGGTTTATGGCTACACCTTC
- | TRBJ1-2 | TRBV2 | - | CASSADPEYGGYTF | TGTGCCAGCAGTGCAGACCCCGAATATGGCGGCTACACCTTC
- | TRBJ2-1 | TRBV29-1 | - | CSVEFYAGRYNEQFF | TGCAGCGTTGAATTTTATGCGGGAAGGTACAATGAGCAGTTCTTC
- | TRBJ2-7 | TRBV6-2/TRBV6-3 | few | CASSYRARSAYEQYF | TGTGCCAGCAGTTATCGGGCGCGCAGCGCCTACGAGCAGTACTTC
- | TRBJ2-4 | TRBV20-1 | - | CSAKGVSLAKNIQYF | TGCAGTGCTAAGGGAGTGAGCCTAGCCAAAAACATTCAGTACTTC
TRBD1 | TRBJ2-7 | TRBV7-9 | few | CASSTTGGLNEQYF | TGTGCCAGCAGTACCACAGGGGGGCTAAACGAGCAGTACTTC
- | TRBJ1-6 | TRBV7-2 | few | CASSLGFYNSPLHF | TGTGCCAGCAGCTTGGGATTCTATAATTCACCCCTCCACTTT
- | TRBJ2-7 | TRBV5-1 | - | CASSLASGPRGREQYF | TGCGCCAGCAGCTTGGCTTCCGGCCCTAGGGGCCGCGAGCAGTACTTC
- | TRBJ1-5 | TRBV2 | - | CASMLDSSNQPQHF | TGTGCCAGCATGTTGGACAGTAGCAATCAGCCCCAGCATTTT
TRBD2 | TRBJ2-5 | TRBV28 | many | CASTSGGGYETQYF | TGTGCCAGCACTAGCGGGGGGGGCTACGAGACCCAGTACTTC
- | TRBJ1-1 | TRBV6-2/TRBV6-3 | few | CASSDISGLSEAFF | TGTGCCAGCAGTGACATCTCGGGACTATCAGAGGCTTTCTTT
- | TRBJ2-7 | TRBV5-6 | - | CASSSINYEQYF | TGTGCCAGCAGCTCCATAAACTACGAGCAGTACTTC
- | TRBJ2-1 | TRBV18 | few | CASSPQPGNVNNEQFF | TGTGCCAGCTCACCCCAGCCGGGTAACGTTAACAATGAGCAGTTCTTC
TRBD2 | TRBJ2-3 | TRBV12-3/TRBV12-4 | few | CASKILAGHSTDTQYF | TGTGCCAGCAAAATTCTAGCGGGCCATAGCACAGATACGCAGTATTTT
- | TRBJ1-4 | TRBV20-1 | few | CSASAGSNEKLFF | TGCAGTGCTAGTGCAGGGAGTAATGAAAAACTGTTTTTT
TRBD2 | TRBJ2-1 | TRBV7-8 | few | CASSLGDLAGGSYNEQFF | TGTGCCAGCAGCTTAGGGGACCTGGCGGGAGGCTCCTACAATGAGCAGTTCTTC
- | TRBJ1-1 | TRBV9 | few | CASSVAGTGKNTEAFF | TGTGCCAGCAGCGTAGCGGGGACGGGGAAGAACACTGAAGCTTTCTTT
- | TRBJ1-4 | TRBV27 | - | CASSFTESPNEKLFF | TGTGCCAGCAGTTTCACTGAATCCCCAAATGAAAAACTGTTTTTT
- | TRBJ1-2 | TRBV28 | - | CASRSPLLNYGYTF | TGTGCCAGCAGAAGTCCCCTCCTAAACTATGGCTACACCTTC
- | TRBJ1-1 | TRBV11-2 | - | CASSLAIQTTEAFF | TGTGCCAGCAGCTTAGCGATCCAGACGACTGAAGCTTTCTTT
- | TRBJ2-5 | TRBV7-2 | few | CASSLLGTLQETQYF | TGTGCCAGCAGCTTACTCGGGACTCTCCAAGAGACCCAGTACTTC
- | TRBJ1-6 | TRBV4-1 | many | CASSQERRADNSPLHF | TGCGCCAGCAGCCAAGAGCGTCGGGCCGATAATTCACCCCTCCACTTT
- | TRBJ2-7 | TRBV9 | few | CASSPLRYEQYF | TGTGCCAGCAGCCCCCTTCGCTACGAGCAGTACTTC
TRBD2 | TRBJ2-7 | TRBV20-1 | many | CSASGSPSGGSSYEQYF | TGCAGTGCTAGTGGGTCCCCTAGCGGGGGGAGCTCCTACGAGCAGTACTTC
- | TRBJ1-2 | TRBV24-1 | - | CATSERDTDGYTF | TGTGCCACCAGTGAGCGCGACACCGATGGCTACACCTTC
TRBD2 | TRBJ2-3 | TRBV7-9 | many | CASSPGLAGITDTQYF | TGTGCCAGCAGCCCCGGCCTAGCGGGGATCACAGATACGCAGTATTTT
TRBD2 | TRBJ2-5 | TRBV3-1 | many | CASSRSSLGGETQYF | TGTGCCAGCAGCCGCTCCTCCCTCGGGGGGGAGACCCAGTACTTC
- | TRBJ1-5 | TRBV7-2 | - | CASSLAGIGQPQHF | TGTGCCAGCAGCTTAGCCGGGATTGGCCAGCCCCAGCATTTT
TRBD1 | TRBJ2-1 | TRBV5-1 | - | CASRRGQTSYNEQFF | TGCGCCAGCAGGAGGGGACAGACATCCTACAATGAGCAGTTCTTC
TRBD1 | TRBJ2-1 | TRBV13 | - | CAGSFRQGETYNEQFF | TGTGCCGGCAGCTTCCGACAGGGGGAGACCTACAATGAGCAGTTCTTC
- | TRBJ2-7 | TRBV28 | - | CASSLGRAAISYEQYF | TGTGCCAGCAGTTTGGGTAGGGCAGCTATCTCCTACGAGCAGTACTTC
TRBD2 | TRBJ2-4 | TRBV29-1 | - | CSVERQGGENIQYF | TGCAGCGTTGAAAGGCAGGGAGGGGAAAACATTCAGTACTTC
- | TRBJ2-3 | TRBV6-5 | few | CASSYSPTRVADTQYF | TGTGCCAGCAGTTACTCCCCGACTAGGGTCGCAGATACGCAGTATTTT
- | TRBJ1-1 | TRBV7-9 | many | CASSFDEVRRAFF | TGTGCCAGCAGCTTCGATGAGGTCCGCCGAGCTTTCTTT
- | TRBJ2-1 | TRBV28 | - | CASSLSAELYEQFF | TGTGCCAGCAGTTTATCGGCAGAGTTATACGAGCAGTTCTTC
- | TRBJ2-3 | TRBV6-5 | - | CASSYPPFGLLGDGTDTQYF | TGTGCCAGCAGTTACCCTCCCTTTGGCTTACTAGGGGACGGCACAGATACGCAGTATTTT
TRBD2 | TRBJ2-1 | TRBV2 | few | CASSELAGGINEQFF | TGTGCCAGCAGTGAATTAGCGGGGGGCATCAATGAGCAGTTCTTC